These T cell receptor beta chains were read from a single sample in a study of blood T cell repertoires in COVID-19. Method: immunoSEQ multiplex PCR; TCRdb's copy keeps in-frame clones and lacks some. The data show under 95,000 clones, with more than 80% seen just once and roughly 28% held by the top ten. The sequenced sample consisted of peripheral blood. The origin of the receptors is a woman older than 75 with acute or convalescent COVID-19. CDR3s include the opening cysteine and the closing phenylalanine or tryptophan. Fields, in order: V gene, J gene, D gene, clone size, CDR3 DNA, CDR3 protein. D genes are given only for firm matches. Clone size is shown for a subset of rows, as once, few, many or a class of expanded clone.

TRBV28	TRBJ2-5	NA	NA	TGTGCCAGCAGTTCCAGGGGTAGGACCCAGTACTTC	CASSSRGRTQYF
TRBV16	TRBJ2-5	TRBD1	once	TGTGCCAGCAGCGCCACGGGACAGGGGGAAGAGACCCAGTACTTC	CASSATGQGEETQYF
TRBV11-2	TRBJ2-2	TRBD2	NA	TGTGCCAGCAGCTCAAGCGGGAGAGATACCGGGGAGCTGTTTTTT	CASSSSGRDTGELFF
TRBV5-1	TRBJ2-3	TRBD2	NA	TGCGCCAGCAAGCGGCAGCTAGTTGCGGGAGGCCACAGCACAGATACGCAGTATTTT	CASKRQLVAGGHSTDTQYF
TRBV14	TRBJ2-1	TRBD1	NA	TGTGCCAGCAGCCGACTCGGGGACAGGGAATACAATGAGCAGTTCTTC	CASSRLGDREYNEQFF
TRBV7-6	TRBJ2-3	TRBD2	NA	TGTGCCAGCAGCCGACTAGCGCCGAGAGGAGATACGCAGTATTTT	CASSRLAPRGDTQYF
TRBV7-2	TRBJ2-7	TRBD1	NA	TGTGCCAGCAGCTTAGCTTCCGGGACAGGGCAATACGAGCAGTACTTC	CASSLASGTGQYEQYF
TRBV11-2	TRBJ1-1	TRBD1	NA	TGTGCCAGCAGCACCAACAGGGGGAACACTGAAGCTTTCTTT	CASSTNRGNTEAFF
TRBV2	TRBJ2-1	NA	NA	TGTGCCAGCAGTGAACGGGATGAGCAGTTCTTC	CASSERDEQFF
TRBV18	TRBJ2-1	TRBD2	few	TGTGCCAGCTCGCCTAGCGGGAAGGGCCCCTACAATGAGCAGTTCTTC	CASSPSGKGPYNEQFF
TRBV5-8	TRBJ1-5	NA	NA	TGTGCCAGCAGCTTGGCCCAGGACTCGTCCCAGCATTTT	CASSLAQDSSQHF
TRBV12-5	TRBJ2-5	TRBD1	NA	TGTGCTAGTGGGGACAGGAACCAAGAGACCCAGTACTTC	CASGDRNQETQYF
TRBV9	TRBJ2-7	TRBD1	NA	TGTGCCAGCAGCGCCACGGGACAGGGAATTGATCAGTACTTC	CASSATGQGIDQYF
TRBV24-1	TRBJ2-2	NA	NA	TGTGCCACCAGTGATCACACAGGGACCGGGGAGCTGTTTTTT	CATSDHTGTGELFF
TRBV7-2	TRBJ2-1	NA	NA	TGTGCCAGCAGCTTCGCTGGCGGGACCTACAATGAGCAGTTCTTC	CASSFAGGTYNEQFF
TRBV5-1	TRBJ2-5	TRBD1	NA	TGCGCCAGCAGCGAGATGGGACAGACTCAAGAGACCCAGTACTTC	CASSEMGQTQETQYF
TRBV7-9	TRBJ2-2	TRBD1	NA	TGTGCCAGCAGCTTCCGACAGGGAAACACCGGGGAGCTGTTTTTT	CASSFRQGNTGELFF
TRBV7-2	TRBJ1-1	NA	NA	TGTGCCAGCAGCCGCACCACAGGGAGTGCTGAAGCTTTCTTT	CASSRTTGSAEAFF
TRBV29-1	TRBJ1-4	NA	NA	TGCAGCGGCGGGGGATATGAAAAACTGTTTTTT	CSGGGYEKLFF
TRBV3-1/TRBV3-2	TRBJ2-7	NA	few	TGTGCCAGCAGCCAAATGACAGTCACCTACGAGCAGTACTTC	CASSQMTVTYEQYF
TRBV6-5	TRBJ2-1	TRBD2	many	TGTGCCAGTGCCGGACTAGCGGGCTACAATGAGCAGTTCTTC	CASAGLAGYNEQFF
TRBV24-1	TRBJ1-6	NA	NA	TGTGCCACCAGTGACAGGGCGAATTCACCCCTCCACTTT	CATSDRANSPLHF
TRBV11-2	TRBJ2-6	NA	NA	TGTGCCAGCAGCTTAGATCATGAGGAGAATTCGTCTGGGGCCAACGTCCTGACTTTC	CASSLDHEENSSGANVLTF
TRBV29-1	TRBJ1-2	NA	few	TGCAGCGTTGAATCGTTCCCGCCCCTCACAGGCGTTACAGGAGCCTTCAACTATGGCTACACCTTC	CSVESFPPLTGVTGAFNYGYTF
TRBV21-1	TRBJ2-3	NA	NA	TGTGCCACTCTAGCCCATAGCACAGATACGCAGTATTTT	CATLAHSTDTQYF
TRBV4-3	TRBJ1-1	NA	few	TGCGCCAGCAGCCAAGAGGTGAGGGGGAAAACTGAAGCTTTCTTT	CASSQEVRGKTEAFF
TRBV30	TRBJ2-3	TRBD1	NA	TGTGCCTGGAGAGGGACAGGGTGGACAGATACGCAGTATTTT	CAWRGTGWTDTQYF
TRBV15	TRBJ2-3	TRBD2	NA	TGTGCCACCAGCAGAGTGCTAGCGGGAGCCCAAGATACGCAGTATTTT	CATSRVLAGAQDTQYF
TRBV19	TRBJ2-5	TRBD1	NA	TGTGCCAGTAGGCGGACAGGGCCTGGTGAAGAGACCCAGTACTTC	CASRRTGPGEETQYF
TRBV5-4	TRBJ1-2	NA	few	TGTGCCAGCAGCCCGCCGGGTCAGTATGGCTACACCTTC	CASSPPGQYGYTF
TRBV28	TRBJ2-7	NA	NA	TGTGCCAGCAGTCGACTGGGACTTTCCTACGAGCAGTACTTC	CASSRLGLSYEQYF
TRBV7-9	TRBJ2-1	TRBD1	NA	TGTGCCAGCAGCTCGCGACAGGGTACCACCTACAATGAGCAGTTCTTC	CASSSRQGTTYNEQFF
TRBV7-2	TRBJ2-5	NA	once	TGTGCCAGCAGCTTAAGGACTATGGAGACCCAGTACTTC	CASSLRTMETQYF
TRBV5-4	TRBJ2-7	NA	NA	TGTGCCAGCAGCTTGTTTCGCGACAGCTCCTACGAGCAGTACTTC	CASSLFRDSSYEQYF
TRBV7-2	TRBJ2-7	NA	NA	TGTGCCAGCACTCCCGGGGGAGACCCTTTCTACGAGCAGTACTTC	CASTPGGDPFYEQYF
TRBV5-1	TRBJ2-2	NA	NA	TGCGCCAGCAGCTTGTTACGGGCCGGGGAGCTGTTTTTT	CASSLLRAGELFF
TRBV15	TRBJ2-3	TRBD1	NA	TGTGCCACCAGCAGGGCCGGGACAGGGGCCAGAGATACGCAGTATTTT	CATSRAGTGARDTQYF
TRBV30	TRBJ2-7	TRBD1	NA	TGTGCCTGGAGCACCCCAGGGGGAGCGTCCTCCTACGAGCAGTACTTC	CAWSTPGGASSYEQYF
TRBV5-1	TRBJ2-4	TRBD1	NA	TGCGCCAGCAGCTTGTCAGACAGGGGGCAAGCCAAAAACATTCAGTACTTC	CASSLSDRGQAKNIQYF
TRBV7-2	TRBJ2-1	TRBD2	NA	TGTGCCAGCAGCTTAACATCGGCGGGGGAATACAATGAGCAGTTCTTC	CASSLTSAGEYNEQFF
TRBV3-1/TRBV3-2	TRBJ1-5	TRBD1	NA	TGTGCCAGCAGCCGGGGACAGAGCAATCAGCCCCAGCATTTT	CASSRGQSNQPQHF